Listed here are 9 T cell receptor beta chains from one sample, sequenced in a study of CXCR3-negative and CXCR3-positive naive CD8 T cells. Libraries of TRB cDNA were made by 5' RACE and carried UMIs. TCRdb reanalyzed the 5' RACE reads and collapses them to one entry per CDR3 protein, without DNA. The sample table includes 100,000 to 150,000 distinct CDR3 sequences. The sequencing sample was made of naive CXCR3- CD8+ T cells from blood. The subset is: CD45RO-CCR7+CD27+CD95- naive CD8+ T cells lacking CXCR3 (TNR3-). These receptors were taken from a human donor in good health. Some clones in this sample may be carry-over from other donors' samples.

The chain is built from TRBV5-4 and TRBJ2-1; TCRdb picks TRBD2, but there is no DNA to check that call. The CDR3 extends over 21 amino acids. The germline V gene has CDR1 SGHNT and CDR2 YYREEE (reference sequence). This CDR3 is CASSLKGLAGGPLVQDNEQFF.

J is TRBJ2-1 and V is TRBV29-1; TCRdb's D call, TRBD1, is unchecked because there is no DNA. Germline V gives CDR1 SQVTM, CDR2 ANQGSEA. The CDR3 consists of 12 residues. The CDR3: CSVSGEKGEQFF.

This chain joins TRBV24-1 and TRBJ2-7; absent DNA, TCRdb's TRBD1 call cannot be checked. The CDR3 sequence is 13 residues long. The germline gives CDR1 KGHDR, CDR2 SFDVKD. Here the CDR3 reads CATRGGAGYEQYF.

This sequence joins TRBV5-1 and TRBJ2-1; with no DNA, the TCRdb D assignment of TRBD2 cannot be verified. Germline assignment: CDR1 SGHRS and CDR2 YFSETQ. The CDR3 extends over 17 amino acids. The CDR3 here is CASSPGLAASSYNEQFF.

This chain connects TRBV12-3 or TRBV12-4 to TRBJ1-5. The CDR3 runs 12 residues. This CDR3 reads CASSLAAQPQHF.

This chain uses TRBV7-2 with TRBJ2-7; TCRdb outputs TRBD1, but without DNA this stays unchecked. The CDR3 has 15 residues. From germline, CDR1 is SGHTA and CDR2 FQGNSA. CDR3 in amino acids: CASSFWTGISYEQYF.

The V gene is TRBV12-3 or TRBV12-4, the J gene TRBJ2-3; the TCRdb call, TRBD2, lacks DNA for checking. The CDR3 runs 14 residues. CDR3 residues: CASSPGLAGGTQYF.

This sequence joins TRBV9 and TRBJ1-1. CDR1 is SGDLS, CDR2 YYNGEE, per germline. This CDR3 spans 15 amino acids. The CDR3 here is CASSVAGVIETEAFF. The full variable domain, completed using reference TRBV9 and TRBJ1-1, is DSGVTQTPKHLITATGQRVTLRCSPRSGDLSVYWYQQSLDQGLQFLIQYYNGEERAKGNILERFSAQQFPDLHSELNLSSLELGDSALYFCASSVAGVIETEAFFGQGTRLTVV.

The rearrangement uses TRBV20-1 and TRBJ1-1; TCRdb's D gene call, TRBD1, goes unchecked for lack of DNA. This CDR3 comprises 15 residues. From germline, CDR1 is DFQATT and CDR2 SNEGSKA (reference sequence). The chain's CDR3 is CSARDPGQGYTEAFF.